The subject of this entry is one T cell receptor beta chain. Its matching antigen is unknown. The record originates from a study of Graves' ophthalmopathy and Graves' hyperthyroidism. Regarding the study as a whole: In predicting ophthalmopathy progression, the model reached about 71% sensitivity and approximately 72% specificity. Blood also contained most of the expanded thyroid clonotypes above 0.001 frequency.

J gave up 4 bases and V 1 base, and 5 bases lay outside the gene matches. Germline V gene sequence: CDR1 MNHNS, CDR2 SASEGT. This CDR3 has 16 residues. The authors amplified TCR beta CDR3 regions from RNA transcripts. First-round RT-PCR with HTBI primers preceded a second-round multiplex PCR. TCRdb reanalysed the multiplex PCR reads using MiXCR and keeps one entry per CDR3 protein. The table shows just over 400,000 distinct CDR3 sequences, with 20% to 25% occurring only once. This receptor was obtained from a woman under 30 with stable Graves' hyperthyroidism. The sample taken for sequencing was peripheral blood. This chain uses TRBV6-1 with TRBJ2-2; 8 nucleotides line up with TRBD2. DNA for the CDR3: TGTGCCAGCAGTGAAGAGGGGACTAGTATCACCGGGGAGCTGTTTTTT. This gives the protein CASSEEGTSITGELFF.